This T cell receptor (beta chain) was captured by sequencing in a study of T cell responses to AZD1222 COVID-19 vaccine. In the case of this clone: Antigen: not known.

Findings and limits, study-wide: Spike-specific TCR breadth and depth rose after two AZD1222 doses. Donors skewed white British and female; clonal diversity was possibly underestimated.

Data came from immunoSEQ multiplex PCR; TCRdb stores just in-frame clones and leaves some out. The data show fewer than 150,000 clones, over 75% seen once. This CDR3 region has 15 residues. Germline V gives CDR1 SNHLY, CDR2 FYNNEI. The ends lost 6 bases at V and 4 bases at J; junction bases unmatched: 1. The TCR comes from an adult in good health. V is TRBV2 and J is TRBJ2-2; 14 nucleotides align to TRBD2. Sequencing used peripheral blood, obtained on day 0 of AZD1222 vaccination. CDR3 in amino acids: CASRTSGRATGELFF. The CDR3 coding sequence is TGTGCCAGCAGGACTAGCGGGAGGGCCACCGGGGAGCTGTTTTTT.